Each of the 18 T cell receptor beta chains below was sequenced from the same sample in a study of T cells in Graves' hyperthyroidism and ophthalmopathy. TCR beta CDR3 regions were amplified from RNA transcripts. First-round RT-PCR with HTBI primers amplified the TCR CDR3 region. MiXCR, applied by TCRdb to the multiplex PCR reads, yields one record per CDR3 protein. The table has under 400,000 distinct CDR3 sequences, about a sixth seen once. Sequencing input: blood. The receptors derive from a woman in her thirties or forties with Graves' ophthalmopathy.

This clonotype was recorded at least ten times. This chain links TRBV18 with TRBJ2-7; D unclear. The CDR3 length is 14 residues. Germline-derived CDR1 and CDR2 are KGHSH and LQKENI. The germline V and J ends were trimmed by 1 base and 0 bases, with 7 bases remaining between them. CDR3 DNA: TGTGCCAGCTCACCACTGAGGAGCTCCTACGAGCAGTACTTC. This translates into CASSPLRSSYEQYF.

This clonotype was counted many times. The rearrangement joins TRBV6-5 to TRBJ1-2; a possible D gene is TRBD1 (6 bases). The V end lost 4 bases, the J end lost 7 bases, and 13 bases lay between the germline ends. The CDR3 length is 13 residues. Germline CDR1 MNHEY, CDR2 SVGAGI. CDR3 in amino acids: CASSSQGFGGYTF. DNA of the CDR3: TGTGCCAGCAGTTCGCAGGGGTTTGGTGGCTACACCTTC.

The rearrangement joins TRBV20-1 to TRBJ2-5; 8 positions match TRBD2. The CDR3 covers 15 residues. V lost 6 bases and J lost 4; bases outside the gene matches: 13. Germline CDR1 and CDR2: DFQATT and SNEGSKA (reference sequence). CDR3 residues: CSAPNRGGIGETQYF. The CDR3 DNA sequence: TGCAGTGCCCCAAACCGGGGGGGGATCGGAGAGACCCAGTACTTC.

This clonotype was seen ten or more times. This chain uses TRBV7-2 with TRBJ2-7, with 8 bases fitting TRBD2. J lost 6 bases, V lost 4 bases, and 8 bases had no gene match. Germline CDR1 and CDR2: SGHTA and FQGNSA. This CDR3 contains 14 residues. CDR3 bases: TGTGCCAGCAGCTCGCCGGGACTAGTGGGCGAGCAGTACTTC. Protein product: CASSSPGLVGEQYF.

This clonotype was recorded many times. V is TRBV6-5 and J is TRBJ1-1; 7 bases fit TRBD1. This CDR3 has 16 amino acids. V gave up 6 bases and J gave up 1 base; unmatched junction bases: 11. The V gene's germline CDR1 is MNHEY and CDR2 SVGAGI. CDR3: CASSHTGAVGNTEAFF. Here the CDR3 DNA reads TGTGCCAGCAGCCATACAGGGGCCGTAGGGAACACTGAAGCTTTCTTT.

The rearrangement links TRBV20-1 to TRBJ2-2; TRBD2 might be the D (7 bases). CDR3 length: 14 residues. Germline-derived CDR1 and CDR2 are DFQATT and SNEGSKA (reference sequence). Trimming cost V 6 bases and J 1 base, with 12 bases left between them. CDR3 bases: TGCAGTGCACCGGGGGGCGGGAACACCGGGGAGCTGTTTTTT. Amino acid sequence: CSAPGGGNTGELFF.

The chain couples TRBV6-5 to TRBJ1-1; D uncertain. V was cut by 2 bases and J by 4 bases, with 14 bases left in between. The CDR3 is made up of 15 amino acids. Germline CDR1 MNHEY, CDR2 SVGAGI. Written as DNA, the CDR3 is TGTGCCAGCAGTTACCTTCGGGTCGCGGCCACTGAAGCTTTCTTT. This sequence encodes CASSYLRVAATEAFF.

This clonotype was seen repeatedly, ten times or more. The chain employs TRBV2 and TRBJ2-2; the D is unclear. The V and J ends lost 7 bases and 2 bases respectively, with 11 bases between them. Looked up from germline, CDR1 is SNHLY and CDR2 is FYNNEI. The length of the CDR3 is 14 residues. CDR3 amino acids: CASIRRLNTGELFF. CDR3 in DNA: TGTGCCAGCATCAGGCGGCTTAACACCGGGGAGCTGTTTTTT.

The sample holds many counts of this clonotype. V gene TRBV28 combines with J gene TRBJ1-5, with a tentative D call TRBD1 (5 bases). The V gene lost 5 bases and the J gene lost 9 bases, with 20 bases spanning the gap. There are 15 residues in the CDR3. Germline-derived CDR1 and CDR2 are MDHEN and SYDVKM. This CDR3 is CASSPHGSQGLPQHF. Written as DNA, the CDR3 is TGTGCCAGCAGTCCACACGGGAGCCAGGGTTTGCCCCAGCATTTT.

This clonotype was detected ten times or more. This may be a read error, as it is one base from a much larger clone. V usage is TRBV6-1 and J usage is TRBJ2-7, with D possibly matching TRBD1 (6 bases). Germline CDR1 MNHNS, CDR2 SASEGT. V dropped 5 bases and J dropped 2 bases, with 10 bases sitting between them. This CDR3 is 13 amino acids long. The CDR3 reads CASSKDSPYEQYF. DNA for the CDR3: TGTGCCAGCAGTAAGGACAGCCCCTACGAGCAGTACTTC.

This clonotype was seen repeatedly, ten times or more. The rearrangement links TRBV7-9 to TRBJ1-2; D unresolved. CDR1 is SEHNR and CDR2 is FQNEAQ in the germline V gene (reference sequence). This CDR3 region has 13 residues. Trimming pared 5 bases from V and 8 bases from J, leaving 15 bases between. CDR3: CASSASGMRGYTF. In DNA form, the CDR3 reads TGTGCCAGCAGCGCGAGCGGTATGAGAGGCTACACCTTC. Filled out from reference TRBV7-9 and TRBJ1-2, the complete variable domain reads DTGVSQNPRHKITKRGQNVTFRCDPISEHNRLYWYRQTLGQGPEFLTYFQNEAQLEKSRLLSDRFSAERPKGSFSTLEIQRTEQGDSAMYLCASSASGMRGYTFGSGTRLTVV.

This clonotype showed up many times. CDR3 protein: CASDRGGTEAFF. CDR3 DNA: TGTGCCAGCGACAGGGGAGGGACTGAAGCTTTCTTT. The genes are TRBV6-2 or TRBV6-3 and TRBJ1-1, with 8 bases matching TRBD1. This CDR3 is 12 amino acids long. Per the germline V gene, CDR1 is MNHEY and CDR2 is SVGEGT. The trim removed 8 bases at V and 5 bases at J, leaving 4 bases unmatched.

This chain links TRBV27 with TRBJ2-1; a weak D match, TRBD2 (6 bases). Trimming cost V 0 bases and J 9 bases, with 15 bases left between them. The CDR3 sequence is 15 residues long. Germline V gives CDR1 MNHEY, CDR2 SMNVEV (reference sequence). The CDR3 spells CASSLSGGMWGEQFF. The CDR3 bases are TGTGCCAGCAGTTTATCAGGCGGGATGTGGGGTGAGCAGTTCTTC.

This clonotype was detected many times. The V and J genes are TRBV11-2 and TRBJ2-2; weak D call: TRBD1 (6 bases). The CDR3 contains 16 residues. V was trimmed by 5 bases and J by 6 bases, leaving 19 bases between them. CDR1 and CDR2 from the germline V gene are SGHAT and FQNNGV. CDR3 in amino acids: CASSKYNQQGAGELFF. The CDR3 bases are TGTGCCAGCAGCAAATACAACCAACAGGGTGCCGGGGAGCTGTTTTTT.

As for this clonotype: Since a much larger clone is just one base distant, this may be a read error. The chain uses TRBV29-1 and TRBJ1-2; 11 nucleotides match TRBD1. The CDR3 consists of 12 residues. After removal of 7 bases from V and 8 bases from J, the junction contained 6 bases not matched to a gene. CDR1 SQVTM and CDR2 ANQGSEA come from the germline V gene. DNA of the CDR3: TGCAGCGCCGGGACAGGGGGATACGGCTACACCTTC. Translation: CSAGTGGYGYTF.

This clonotype was recorded a few times. The V gene is TRBV7-8, the J gene TRBJ2-7; no clear D gene. V lost 5 bases and J 3 bases, leaving 23 bases between the germline ends. The CDR3 has 17 amino acids. CDR1 and CDR2 (germline): SGHVS, FQNEAQ. Written as DNA, the CDR3 is TGTGCCAGCAGCGCCCAGGCCGGGTGGTCTAGGATCTACGAGCAGTACTTC. Protein: CASSAQAGWSRIYEQYF.

This clonotype has at least ten counts. The rearrangement links TRBV4-1 to TRBJ1-1, with 7 bases identical to TRBD1. The CDR3 consists of 15 residues. The V gene end was trimmed by 3 bases and the J gene end by 7 bases; junction bases not matched to a gene: 11. From germline, CDR1 is MGHRA and CDR2 YSYEKL. In DNA form, the CDR3 reads TGCGCCAGCAGCCATGGAGTAACAGGGGAAGTTGAAGCTTTCTTT. Amino acids: CASSHGVTGEVEAFF.

There are many counts of this clonotype. The chain recombines TRBV13 with TRBJ1-1, with TRBD1 identical over 7 bases. Germline V gene lookup returns CDR1 PRHDT and CDR2 FYEKMQ (reference sequence). This CDR3 contains 12 residues. With 5 bases clipped from V and 11 bases from J, the junction kept 8 bases outside the gene matches. The CDR3 region has the DNA TGTGCCAGCAGCCCGGGGACAGCAAGGGCTTTCTTT. Amino acids: CASSPGTARAFF.